The 3 T cell receptor beta chains below come from one sample, sequenced in a study of early T cells in non-severe SARS-CoV-2 infection. Each CDR3 protein gets one entry after TCRdb re-called the 5' RACE reads with MiXCR. Of 50,000 to 85,000 distinct CDR3 sequences in the sample, approximately 8.3% were seen once. Sequenced input: whole blood. Every receptor here comes from an adult who was a healthcare worker with PCR-confirmed SARS-CoV-2 infection or an uninfected control (not recorded which).

This clonotype has ten or more counts. This chain connects TRBV7-9 to TRBJ1-1; D is ambiguous. Trimming took off 5 bases at V and 1 base at J, with 11 bases between the two ends. CDR3 size: 14 residues. Looked up from germline, CDR1 is SEHNR and CDR2 is FQNEAQ (reference sequence). CDR3 sequence: CASSRRTENTEAFF. The CDR3 region has the DNA TGTGCCAGCAGCCGCAGGACCGAGAACACTGAAGCTTTCTTT.

At least ten counts were recorded for this clonotype. The rearrangement joins TRBV7-9 to TRBJ2-7; D perhaps matches TRBD2 (6 bases). The germline V gene encodes CDR1 SEHNR and CDR2 FQNEAQ (reference sequence). The V end was cut by 6 bases, the J end by 4 bases, with 19 bases between. CDR3 length: 15 residues. The CDR3 DNA follows: TGTGCCAGCAGACTAGCCAGGGTTAGGAGGTACGAGCAGTACTTC. Protein product: CASRLARVRRYEQYF.

In this sample, this clonotype turned up many times. The chain combines TRBV29-1 with TRBJ1-3, with a tentative D call TRBD1 (5 bases). The V gene lost 1 base and the J gene lost 4 bases, with 14 bases spanning the gap. Germline-derived CDR1 and CDR2 are SQVTM and ANQGSEA. This CDR3 is 15 amino acids long. For the CDR3, the DNA is TGCAGCGTTGAAGGGGACCGTTCGACGGGAAACACCATATATTTT. Amino acid sequence: CSVEGDRSTGNTIYF.